This T cell receptor (beta chain) was observed in a study of T cells in Graves' hyperthyroidism and ophthalmopathy. In germline, CDR1 is LGHDT, CDR2 YNNKEL (reference sequence). The CDR3 contains 15 residues. Deletions cut 3 bases from V and 8 bases from J, with 17 bases between. Using RNA transcripts as the source, TCR beta CDR3 regions were amplified. Researchers ran a first-round RT-PCR on the TCR CDR3 using the HTBI primer set. TCRdb called the multiplex PCR reads again in MiXCR, with one record for every CDR3 protein. Altogether 500,000 to 700,000 distinct CDR3 sequences are present, 16% being singletons, with the ten largest covering around a sixth.

Sequences were obtained from blood. The receptor comes from a woman under 30 with Graves' hyperthyroidism. This sequence joins TRBV3-1 and TRBJ2-1, with D maybe TRBD2 (5 bases). The CDR3 is CASSQATTSFDEQFF. CDR3 sequence (DNA): TGTGCCAGCAGCCAGGCCACCACTAGTTTCGATGAGCAGTTCTTC.